Described below is a single T cell receptor beta chain sequence and its context. The CDR3 covers 15 residues. V lost 1 base and J 1 base, leaving 7 bases between the germline ends. Germline values: CDR1 PRHDT, CDR2 FYEKMQ (reference sequence). PCR amplification relied on 60 Vbeta primers (plus 13 Jbeta primers). The repertoire was sequenced with immunoSEQ multiplex PCR; TCRdb's copy has only in-frame clones and lacks some. Of 110,000 to 150,000 clones listed, 60% to 85% are singletons. The data were taken from a study of cytomegalovirus exposure and HLA in healthy donors. Source material: PBMCs. This receptor was obtained from a man between 25 and 39 years old in good health and CMV-seronegative. The chain uses TRBV13 and TRBJ2-2, with a weak D call TRBD2 (6 bases). CDR3 sequence reads: CASSLAGVNTGELFF. The CDR3 DNA reads TGTGCCAGCAGCTTAGCGGGGGTGAACACCGGGGAGCTGTTTTTT.